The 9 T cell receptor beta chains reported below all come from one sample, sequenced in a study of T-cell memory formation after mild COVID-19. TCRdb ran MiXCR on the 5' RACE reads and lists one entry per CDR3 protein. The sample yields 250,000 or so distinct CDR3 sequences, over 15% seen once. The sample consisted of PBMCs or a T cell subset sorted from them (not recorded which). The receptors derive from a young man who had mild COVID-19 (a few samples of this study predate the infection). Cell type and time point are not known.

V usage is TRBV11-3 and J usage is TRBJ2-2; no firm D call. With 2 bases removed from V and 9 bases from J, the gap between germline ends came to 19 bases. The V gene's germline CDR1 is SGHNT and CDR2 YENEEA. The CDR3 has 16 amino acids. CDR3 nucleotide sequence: TGTGCCAGCAGCTTACCCCCCGCAATGATCCCTCGGGAGCTGTTTTTT. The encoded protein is CASSLPPAMIPRELFF.

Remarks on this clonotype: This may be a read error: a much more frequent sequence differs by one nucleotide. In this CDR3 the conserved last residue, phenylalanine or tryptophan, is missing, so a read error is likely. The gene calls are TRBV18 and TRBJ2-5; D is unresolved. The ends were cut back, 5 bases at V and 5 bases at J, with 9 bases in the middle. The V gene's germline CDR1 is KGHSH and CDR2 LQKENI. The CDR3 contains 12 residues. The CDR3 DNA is TGTGCCAGCTCAAGGGTGGACGAGACCCAGTACTTA. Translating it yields CASSRVDETQYL.

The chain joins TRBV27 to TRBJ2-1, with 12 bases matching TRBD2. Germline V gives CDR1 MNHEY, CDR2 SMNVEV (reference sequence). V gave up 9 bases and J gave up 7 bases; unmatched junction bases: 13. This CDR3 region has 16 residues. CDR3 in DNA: TGTGCCAGAAGCCCTAGCGGGGGGGCCTTGGCGAATGAGCAGTTCTTC. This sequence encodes CARSPSGGALANEQFF.

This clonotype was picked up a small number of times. The CDR3 spells CASSSRLAGTDTQYF. The CDR3 region has the DNA TGTGCCAGCAGTTCGCGACTAGCGGGGACAGATACGCAGTATTTT. The chain has TRBV6-2 or TRBV6-3 and TRBJ2-3; 11 bases are shared with TRBD2. CDR3 size: 15 residues. After removal of 4 bases from V and 3 bases from J, the junction contained 3 bases not matched to a gene. Germline assignment: CDR1 MNHEY and CDR2 SVGEGT.

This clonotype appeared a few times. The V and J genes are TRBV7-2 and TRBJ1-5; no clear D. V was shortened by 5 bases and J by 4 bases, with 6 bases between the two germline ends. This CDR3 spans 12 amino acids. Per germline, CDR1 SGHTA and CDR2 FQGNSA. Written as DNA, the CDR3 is TGTGCCAGCAGCCAACCTAATCAGCCCCAGCATTTT. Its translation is CASSQPNQPQHF.

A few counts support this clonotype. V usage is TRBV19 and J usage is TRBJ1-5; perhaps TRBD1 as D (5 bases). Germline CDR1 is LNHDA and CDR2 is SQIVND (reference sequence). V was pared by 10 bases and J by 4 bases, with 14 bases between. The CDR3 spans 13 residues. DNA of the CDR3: TGTGCCACCGCCTTCGGGGGGAATCAGCCCCAGCATTTT. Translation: CATAFGGNQPQHF.

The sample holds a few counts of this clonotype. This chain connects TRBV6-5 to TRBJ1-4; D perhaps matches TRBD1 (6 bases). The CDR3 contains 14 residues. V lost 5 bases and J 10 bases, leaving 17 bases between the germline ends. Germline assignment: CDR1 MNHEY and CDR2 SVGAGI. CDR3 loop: CASSHSARGAKLFF. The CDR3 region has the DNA TGTGCCAGCAGTCATTCGGCTCGGGGGGCAAAACTGTTTTTT.

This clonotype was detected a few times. The CDR3 protein is CASSRLAGGYEQYF. The CDR3 DNA sequence: TGTGCCAGCAGCCGACTAGCGGGGGGCTACGAGCAGTACTTC. The chain couples TRBV12-3 or TRBV12-4 to TRBJ2-7; the match to TRBD2 covers 13 bases. This CDR3 has 14 residues. With V trimmed by 6 bases and J by 3 bases, 2 bases remained unmatched.

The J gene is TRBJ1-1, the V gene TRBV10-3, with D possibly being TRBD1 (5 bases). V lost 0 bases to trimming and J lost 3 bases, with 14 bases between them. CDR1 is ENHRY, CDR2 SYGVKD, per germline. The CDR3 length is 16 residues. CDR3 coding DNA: TGTGCCATCAGTGAGTCGAAGAGGGGTTACGACACTGAAGCTTTCTTT. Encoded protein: CAISESKRGYDTEAFF.